The present T cell receptor (beta chain) was sequenced within a study of T cell clusters in autoimmune cytopenias. Study in general: TRB sequencing had a median approximately 52,000 reads and 2,500 or so distinct clonotypes per sample.

TRB was amplified by touch-down multiplex PCR, primer pools A and B combined. Each CDR3 protein gets one entry in TCRdb, which reprocessed the multiplex PCR reads and gives no DNA. This sample contains roughly 5,000 distinct CDR3 sequences. Per germline, CDR1 SNHLY and CDR2 FYNNEI. There are 15 residues in the CDR3. Each sample's input was approximately 0.25 ug genomic DNA, approximately 37,500 genome equivalents. The same data also contributed to another study, on T cell repertoires in aging, cancer and after chemotherapy. That report notes: Untreated cancer patients had significantly lower blood TCR diversity than age-matched healthy donors. Healthy donors lost TCR diversity with age mainly through richness, cancer patients through richness and evenness. The repertoire data cannot show anything about immunological memory following chemotherapy.

Sequencing was carried out using peripheral blood. This chain connects TRBV2 to TRBJ1-5. The TCR was taken from a human donor in good health. The CDR3: CASSVMAEQGQPQHF.